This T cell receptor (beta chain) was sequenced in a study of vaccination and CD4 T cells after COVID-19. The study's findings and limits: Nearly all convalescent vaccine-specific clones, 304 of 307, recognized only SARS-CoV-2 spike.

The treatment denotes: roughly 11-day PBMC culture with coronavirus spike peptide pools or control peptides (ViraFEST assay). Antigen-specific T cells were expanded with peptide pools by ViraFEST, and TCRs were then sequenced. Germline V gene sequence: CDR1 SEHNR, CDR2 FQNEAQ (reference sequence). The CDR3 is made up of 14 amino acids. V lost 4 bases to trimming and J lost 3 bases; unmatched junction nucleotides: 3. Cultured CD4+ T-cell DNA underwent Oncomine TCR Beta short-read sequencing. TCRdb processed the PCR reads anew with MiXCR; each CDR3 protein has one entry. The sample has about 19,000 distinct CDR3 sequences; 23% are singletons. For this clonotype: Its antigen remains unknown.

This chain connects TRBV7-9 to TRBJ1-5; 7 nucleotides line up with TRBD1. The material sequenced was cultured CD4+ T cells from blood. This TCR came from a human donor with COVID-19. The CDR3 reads CASSSDRFNQPQHF. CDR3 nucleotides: TGTGCCAGCAGCTCGGACAGGTTCAATCAGCCCCAGCATTTT.